These 16 T cell receptor beta chains originate from one sample sequenced in a study of Ad26.COV2.S vaccination and SARS-CoV-2 variants (dated by TCRdb to about 2021). Library prep was done by the immunoSEQ multiplex PCR assay. The clones in this table, taken by TCRdb from immuneACCESS, are in-frame only. Not every clone is retained; where verified, under half of the shortfall comes from an unresolved V gene, and the cause of the rest is unknown. For this sample the table gives fewer than 400,000 clones, of which approximately 86% were detected only once. The ten largest clones capture 1.5% to 2% of the sample. The treatment or condition label, read with the paper, signifies: roughly 20 received Ad26.COV2.S at low or high dose, single or two shots; about 5 received placebo; per-sample allocation not given. Repertoires of vaccine and placebo recipients were sequenced from samples collected on day 63 after the first injection.

The specimen was peripheral blood, collected in a trial of Ad26.COV2.S vaccine versus placebo. These receptors came from a person between 18 and 65 years old who received the Ad26.COV2.S COVID-19 vaccine or a placebo.

The table lists this clone with a few counts. Other DNA sequences from this sample encode an identical CDR3 as well. CDR3 bases: TGCAGTGCTAGAGGTGACACTGAAGCTTTCTTT. Amino acid sequence: CSARGDTEAFF. This chain uses TRBV20-1 with TRBJ1-1; D is unresolved. Deletions cut 1 base from V and 3 bases from J, with 3 bases between. The CDR3 contains 11 residues. Germline lookup yields CDR1 DFQATT and CDR2 SNEGSKA (reference sequence).

The chain combines TRBV19 with TRBJ2-1; 9 bases map to TRBD1. The CDR3 loop spans 16 amino acids. Germline V CDR1 and CDR2: LNHDA, SQIVND (reference sequence). V shed 3 bases, J shed 4 bases, and the junction held 7 bases outside the gene matches. The CDR3 here is CASSIGRTGVYNEQFF. For the CDR3, the DNA is TGTGCCAGTAGTATCGGGAGGACAGGGGTGTACAATGAGCAGTTCTTC.

The chain uses TRBV5-6 and TRBJ2-5; 9 bases line up with TRBD2. Germline V gene data show CDR1 as SGHDT and CDR2 as YYEEEE. The V and J ends lost 1 base and 4 bases, in that order; junction bases with no gene match: 11. The CDR3 is made up of 17 amino acids. The CDR3 DNA reads TGTGCCAGCAGCTTGACCACACAGCGGGGGGCGGGAGAGACCCAGTACTTC. Protein: CASSLTTQRGAGETQYF.

This clone was counted a single time. The rearrangement uses TRBV6-2 or TRBV6-3 and TRBJ2-7; 8 bases are shared with TRBD1. This CDR3 has 14 residues. Germline CDR1 is MNHEY and CDR2 is SVGEGT. With V trimmed by 5 bases and J by 4 bases, 7 bases remained unmatched. CDR3 nucleotide sequence: TGTGCCAGCAGTGTCGACAGGGGCCGGTACGAGCAGTACTTC. Translation: CASSVDRGRYEQYF.

The gene calls are TRBV6-5 and TRBJ1-1; 8 bases agree with TRBD1. Germline V gives CDR1 MNHEY, CDR2 SVGAGI. Unmatched junction bases numbered 9, after V lost 6 bases and J lost 6 bases. The CDR3 covers 14 residues. CDR3: CASRRGQGRAEAFF. CDR3 DNA: TGTGCCAGCAGACGAGGACAGGGTCGGGCTGAAGCTTTCTTT.

The rearrangement links TRBV18 to TRBJ1-6, with a weak D call TRBD1 (5 bases). This CDR3 contains 14 residues. Germline loops: CDR1 KGHSH, CDR2 LQKENI. V was cut by 5 bases and J by 6 bases, with 11 bases left in between. CDR3 residues: CASSNQGSNSPLHF. CDR3 nucleotide sequence: TGTGCCAGCTCAAACCAGGGCTCTAATTCACCCCTCCACTTT.

This chain links TRBV21-1 with TRBJ2-7; TRBD1, the table's D call, lacks a check against the DNA. TRBV21-1 is reported as a pseudogene. CDR3 length: 13 residues. The CDR3 DNA reads TGTGCCAGCAGCGGGTACAGCTCCTACGAGCAGTACTTC. Amino acid sequence: CASSGYSSYEQYF.

The chain is built from TRBV6-6 and TRBJ1-2; 9 bases are shared with TRBD1. This CDR3 is 15 amino acids long. Germline CDR1 is MNHNY and CDR2 is SVGAGI (reference sequence). Trimming at V came to 7 bases and at J to 5 bases, leaving 11 bases not matched to a gene. The CDR3 loop is CASTLRGQGAYGYTF. The CDR3 nucleotides are TGTGCCAGCACCTTAAGGGGACAGGGAGCTTATGGCTACACCTTC.

The rearrangement uses TRBV5-4 and TRBJ2-2, with TRBD1 matching over 8 bases. The germline gives CDR1 SGHNT, CDR2 YYREEE (reference sequence). Germline trimming cut 0 bases from V and 4 bases from J; bases unmatched to any gene: 5. The CDR3 covers 16 residues. This CDR3 is CASSLGQGAGTGELFF. The DNA of the CDR3 is TGTGCCAGCAGCTTGGGGCAGGGGGCAGGCACCGGGGAGCTGTTTTTT.

This rearrangement joins TRBV5-5 to TRBJ1-5; TRBD1 is a possible D gene (6 bases). The ends were cut back, 4 bases at V and 5 bases at J, with 13 bases in the middle. CDR3 length equals 14 residues. From germline, CDR1 is SGHKS and CDR2 YYEKEE (reference sequence). CDR3 sequence: CASSQARGDQPQHF. Here the CDR3 DNA reads TGTGCCAGCAGCCAGGCCAGGGGCGATCAGCCCCAGCATTTT.

The chain carries TRBV6-1 and TRBJ1-1; a possible D gene is TRBD1 (5 bases). Looked up from germline, CDR1 is MNHNS and CDR2 is SASEGT. V lost 0 bases to trimming and J lost 4 bases, with 21 bases between them. The CDR3 has 18 amino acids. CDR3 DNA sequence: TGTGCCAGCAGTGAAGCGCTGGGGGGGAAGAAAAGGGGCACTGAAGCTTTCTTT. This translates into CASSEALGGKKRGTEAFF.

The chain has TRBV6-6 and TRBJ1-6; 10 nucleotides agree with TRBD1. Germline V gene lookup returns CDR1 MNHNY and CDR2 SVGAGI (reference sequence). The CDR3 consists of 15 residues. V was pared by 2 bases and J by 7 bases, with 2 bases of the junction left unmatched. This CDR3 is CASSYQTGGNSPLHF. The CDR3 DNA follows: TGTGCCAGCAGTTACCAGACAGGGGGCAATTCACCCCTCCACTTT.

This chain uses TRBV6-2 or TRBV6-3 with TRBJ2-2; TRBD1 or TRBD2 may be the D gene (6 bases each). The length of the CDR3 is 15 residues. Germline CDR1 reads MNHEY; CDR2 reads SVGEGT. The V end lost 2 bases, the J end lost 4 bases, and 11 bases lay between the germline ends. CDR3 region: CASSYQGRSTGELFF. For the CDR3, the DNA is TGTGCCAGCAGTTACCAGGGGAGGAGCACCGGGGAGCTGTTTTTT.

The sample holds one count of this clone. J is TRBJ1-3 and V is TRBV5-1; 7 positions agree with TRBD1. J lost 0 bases, V lost 5 bases, and 8 bases had no gene match. There are 16 residues in the CDR3. Germline CDR1 is SGHRS and CDR2 is YFSETQ. CDR3 coding DNA: TGCGCCAGCAGTCTAGACAGGGCTGTCTCTGGAAACACCATATATTTT. This codes for CASSLDRAVSGNTIYF.

V gene TRBV2 combines with J gene TRBJ1-6; D is perhaps TRBD1 (6 bases). Germline CDR1 is SNHLY and CDR2 is FYNNEI. With 5 bases removed from V and 9 bases from J, the gap between germline ends came to 17 bases. The CDR3 consists of 15 residues. CDR3 nucleotides: TGTGCCAGCAGTTCCCGGGACACCGAATCTTCACCCCTCCACTTT. Translating it yields CASSSRDTESSPLHF.

The chain carries TRBV7-9 and TRBJ2-7; TRBD1 matches 7 bases. This CDR3 contains 14 residues. Trimming cost V 1 base and J 2 bases; bases outside gene matches: 2. Germline CDR1 is SEHNR and CDR2 is FQNEAQ (reference sequence). The CDR3 nucleotides are TGTGCCAGCAGCTTAGGGACAGGAACCTACGAGCAGTACTTC. Its protein is CASSLGTGTYEQYF.